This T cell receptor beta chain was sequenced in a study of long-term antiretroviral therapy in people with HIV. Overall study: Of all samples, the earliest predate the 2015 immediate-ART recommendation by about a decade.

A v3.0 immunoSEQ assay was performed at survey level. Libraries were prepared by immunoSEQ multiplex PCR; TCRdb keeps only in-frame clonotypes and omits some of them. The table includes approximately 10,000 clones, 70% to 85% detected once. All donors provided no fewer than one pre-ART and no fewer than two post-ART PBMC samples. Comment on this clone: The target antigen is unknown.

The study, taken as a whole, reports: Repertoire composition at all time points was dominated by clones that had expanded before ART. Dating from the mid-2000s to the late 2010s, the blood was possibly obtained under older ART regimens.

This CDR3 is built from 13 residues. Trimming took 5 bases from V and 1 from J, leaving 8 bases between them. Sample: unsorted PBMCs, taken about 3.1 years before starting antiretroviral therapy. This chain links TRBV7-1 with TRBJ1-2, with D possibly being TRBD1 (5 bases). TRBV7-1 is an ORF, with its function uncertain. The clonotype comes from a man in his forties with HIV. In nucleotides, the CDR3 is TGTGCCAGCAGCCTGACAGATAACTATGGCTACACCTTC. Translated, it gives CASSLTDNYGYTF.